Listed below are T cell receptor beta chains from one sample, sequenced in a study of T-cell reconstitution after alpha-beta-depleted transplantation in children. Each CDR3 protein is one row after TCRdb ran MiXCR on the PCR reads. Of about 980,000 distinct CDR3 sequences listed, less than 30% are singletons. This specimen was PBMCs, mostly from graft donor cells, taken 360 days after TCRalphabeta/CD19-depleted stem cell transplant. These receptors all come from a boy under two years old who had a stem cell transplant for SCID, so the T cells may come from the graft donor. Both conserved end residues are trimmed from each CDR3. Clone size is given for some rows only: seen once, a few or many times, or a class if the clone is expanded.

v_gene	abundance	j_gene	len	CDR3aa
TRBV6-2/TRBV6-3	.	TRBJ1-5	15	ASSWPTGQGYGQPQH
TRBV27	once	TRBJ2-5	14	ASSLTAPRLQETQY
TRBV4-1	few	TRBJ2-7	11	ASSQVMGNEQY
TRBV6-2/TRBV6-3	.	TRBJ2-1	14	ASSYTTLAHYNEQF
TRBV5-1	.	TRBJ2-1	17	ASSSLLGSSGGTSNEQF
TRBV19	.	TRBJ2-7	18	ASNRSTCLRGRGSSYEQY
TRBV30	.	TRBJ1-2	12	AWSAGKGGYGYT
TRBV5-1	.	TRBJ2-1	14	ASSLGERGFYNEQF
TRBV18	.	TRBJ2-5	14	ASSPPRTGVKETQY
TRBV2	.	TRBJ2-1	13	ASRPRLEGYNEQF
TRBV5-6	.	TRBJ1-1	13	ASSLLRSPHTEAF
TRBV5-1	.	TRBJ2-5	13	ASSLETGSGMAQY
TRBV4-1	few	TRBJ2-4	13	ASSPITLAKNIQY
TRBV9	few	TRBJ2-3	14	ASSPRLAGATDTQY
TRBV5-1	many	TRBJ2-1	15	ASSLRGLQSSYNEQF
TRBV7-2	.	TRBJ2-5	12	ASSLQKGRETQY
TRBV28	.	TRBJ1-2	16	ASSLWGGLLPEGYGYT
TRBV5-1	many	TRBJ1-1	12	ASSLGGGNTEAF
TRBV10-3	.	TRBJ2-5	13	ATLAGPSTQETQY
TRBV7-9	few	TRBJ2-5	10	ASMKRQETQY
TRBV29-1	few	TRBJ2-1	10	SVDGKGNEQF
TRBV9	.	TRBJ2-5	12	ASSVEGGRETKY
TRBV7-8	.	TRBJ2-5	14	ASSPLWEGIQETQY
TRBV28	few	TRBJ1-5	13	ASSFHRASNQPQH
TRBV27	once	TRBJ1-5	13	ASTLRGASNQPQH
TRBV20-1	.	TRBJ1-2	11	SALDRANYGYT
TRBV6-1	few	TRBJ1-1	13	ASSVGRGMNTEAF
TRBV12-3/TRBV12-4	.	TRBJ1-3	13	ASILGQTSGNTIY
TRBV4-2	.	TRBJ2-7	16	ASSHLAPRGASSYEQY
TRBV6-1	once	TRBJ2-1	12	ASTSPVPYNEQF
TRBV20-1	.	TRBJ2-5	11	SALPPRGETQY
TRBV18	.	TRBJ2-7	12	ASSPGLRDYEQY
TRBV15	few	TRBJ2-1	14	ATSRDHKRDYNEQF
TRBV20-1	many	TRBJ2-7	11	SASRDRPYEQY
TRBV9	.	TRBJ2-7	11	ASSAGAAYEQY
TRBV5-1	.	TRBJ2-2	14	ASSYPEGAVTGELF
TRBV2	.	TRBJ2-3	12	ARRLASSTDTQY
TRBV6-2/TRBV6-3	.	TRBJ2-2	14	ASSYAGTKNTGELF
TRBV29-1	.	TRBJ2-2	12	SAAGKLNTGELF
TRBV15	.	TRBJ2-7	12	ATSRDEGGYEQY
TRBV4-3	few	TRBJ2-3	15	ASSQDTALGSSDTQY
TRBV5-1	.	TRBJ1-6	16	ASSLDLQLSSYNSPLH
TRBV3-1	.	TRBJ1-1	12	ASSPEDRYPEAF
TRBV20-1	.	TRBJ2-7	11	SVLHGPGYEQY
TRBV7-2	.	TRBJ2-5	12	ASSLFGRKETQY
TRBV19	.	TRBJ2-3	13	AGSRTSGGTDTQY
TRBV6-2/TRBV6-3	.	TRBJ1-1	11	ATQEGGSTEAF
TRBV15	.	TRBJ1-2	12	ATSRDWTGVGYT
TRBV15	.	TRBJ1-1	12	ATSRDPMNTEAF
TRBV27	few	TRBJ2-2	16	ASSWGWTSGDLTGELF
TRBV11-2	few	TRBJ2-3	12	ASSQTIGADTQY
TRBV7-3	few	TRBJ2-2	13	ASSSLVPNTGELF
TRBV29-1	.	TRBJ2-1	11	SASLSSYNEQF